This T cell receptor (beta chain) is drawn from a study of T cell responses to AZD1222 COVID-19 vaccine. Study-wide results and caveats: In all cases, repertoires were sampled only after the peak T cell response. The study found vaccine-associated CD4 TCRs spanning spike, dominant at 160-218 and 743-854.

Looked up from germline, CDR1 is LNHDA and CDR2 is SQIVND (reference sequence). This CDR3 comprises 13 residues. TCRdb keeps only in-frame clones here, not all; method: immunoSEQ multiplex PCR. The sample lists about 110,000 clones; around 90% were seen once. In regard to this clone: Its specificity is unknown.

The chain has TRBV19 and TRBJ2-5, with D possibly being TRBD2 (5 bases). The TCR originated in an adult in good health. Here the sequenced sample was peripheral blood, taken on day 0 of AZD1222 vaccination. In DNA form, the CDR3 reads TGTGCAGTAGGAGGAAGGGTCCAAGAGACCCAGTACTTC. It codes for CAVGGRVQETQYF.